The 23 T cell receptor beta chains below come from one sample, sequenced in a study of T cell responses to AZD1222 COVID-19 vaccine. The protocol was immunoSEQ multiplex PCR, while the TCRdb copy is restricted to in-frame clones and leaves out a portion. Of 150,000 or so clones in the sample, under 95% were seen once. The sequenced sample was peripheral blood, obtained 28 days after the second AZD1222 dose. The receptors stem from an adult who received the AZD1222 COVID-19 vaccine.

This clone appeared a single time. This rearrangement joins TRBV10-3 to TRBJ1-2; the D gene is possibly TRBD1 (5 bases). Trimming shortened V by 6 bases and J by 8 bases, and 10 bases separated the two germline ends. This CDR3 contains 11 residues. Germline CDR1 reads ENHRY; CDR2 reads SYGVKD. This chain's CDR3 is CAISQGKGYTF. DNA for the CDR3: TGTGCCATCAGCCAGGGAAAGGGCTACACCTTC.

The count of this clone is one. The V and J genes are TRBV5-1 and TRBJ1-2; 8 bases agree with TRBD1. The CDR3 runs to 18 residues. Trimming removed 4 bases from V and 5 bases from J; junction bases left unmatched: 19. Germline V gene sequence: CDR1 SGHRS, CDR2 YFSETQ. The CDR3, as DNA: TGCGCCAGCAGCAGTGGGGACGGACAGGGAGGGATAGGATATGGCTACACCTTC. Translation gives CASSSGDGQGGIGYGYTF.

The gene calls are TRBV7-2 and TRBJ1-2, with D unclear. V lost 2 bases and J 6 bases, leaving 13 bases between the germline ends. The germline V gene has CDR1 SGHTA and CDR2 FQGNSA. This CDR3 region has 14 residues. CDR3 residues: CASSLRGPNDGYTF. Written as DNA, the CDR3 is TGTGCCAGCAGCTTACGTGGGCCCAACGATGGCTACACCTTC.

The chain recombines TRBV13 with TRBJ1-2; D possibly corresponds to TRBD1 (5 bases). The CDR3 extends over 12 amino acids. The V gene's germline CDR1 is PRHDT and CDR2 FYEKMQ (reference sequence). V was pared by 7 bases and J by 5 bases, with 11 bases between. The CDR3 DNA reads TGTGCCAGCAAGAAGGGGCGATATGGCTACACCTTC. It is translated as CASKKGRYGYTF.

The chain links TRBV4-1 to TRBJ1-1; D is unresolved. V gave up 0 bases and J gave up 2 bases, with 10 bases separating them. The CDR3 runs 15 residues. Germline CDR1 reads MGHRA; CDR2 reads YSYEKL. CDR3 DNA: TGCGCCAGCAGCCAAGAAACCCGGCCTAACACTGAAGCTTTCTTT. This sequence encodes CASSQETRPNTEAFF.

In its sample, this clone was seen once. The V and J genes are TRBV3-1 (or the pseudogene TRBV3-2) and TRBJ1-4; D possibly corresponds to TRBD1 (5 bases). Per the germline V gene, CDR1 is LGHDT and CDR2 is YNNKEL (reference sequence). V lost 3 bases, J lost 0 bases, and 11 bases lay in between. The CDR3 is 16 amino acids. The CDR3 coding sequence is TGTGCCAGCAGCCAGGGCAAGGGGACAACTAATGAAAAACTGTTTTTT. Translation gives CASSQGKGTTNEKLFF.

The chain carries TRBV28 and TRBJ1-3; perhaps TRBD1 as D (6 bases). The CDR3 sequence is 15 residues long. Trimming left V 6 bases short and J 0 bases short, with 12 bases between. Germline lookup yields CDR1 MDHEN and CDR2 SYDVKM. The CDR3 sequence: CASREDSHSGNTIYF. The DNA for the CDR3 is TGTGCCAGCAGGGAGGACAGCCACTCTGGAAACACCATATATTTT.

The CDR3, as DNA: TGTGCCAGTAGTTCGTGGGGCGCCTACGAGCAGTACTTC. Protein: CASSSWGAYEQYF. The rearrangement links TRBV19 to TRBJ2-7, with D perhaps matching TRBD1 (5 bases). The CDR3 is 13 residues long. Germline V gene lookup returns CDR1 LNHDA and CDR2 SQIVND (reference sequence). V gave up 5 bases and J gave up 2 bases, with 10 bases separating them.

This chain uses TRBV6-5 with TRBJ1-4, with D perhaps TRBD1 (6 bases). V was trimmed by 0 bases and J by 11 bases, leaving 16 bases between them. This CDR3 has 15 amino acids. The germline V gene encodes CDR1 MNHEY and CDR2 SVGAGI. This chain's CDR3 is CASSYSTGTIVKLFF. The CDR3 nucleotides are TGTGCCAGCAGTTACTCTACAGGGACCATAGTGAAACTGTTTTTT.

The rearrangement links TRBV6-2 or TRBV6-3 to TRBJ1-4, with D perhaps matching TRBD1 (6 bases). Trimming took 5 bases from V and 8 from J, leaving 15 bases between them. The CDR3 runs to 14 residues. Germline lookup yields CDR1 MNHEY and CDR2 SVGEGT. The CDR3 here is CASSPGTRGEKLFF. CDR3 DNA sequence: TGTGCCAGCAGTCCCGGGACAAGGGGAGAAAAACTGTTTTTT.

The rearrangement links TRBV5-4 to TRBJ2-7; 9 bases line up with TRBD1. J lost 7 bases, V lost 4 bases, and 9 bases had no gene match. There are 14 residues in the CDR3. Germline CDR1 is SGHNT and CDR2 is YYREEE (reference sequence). As DNA, the CDR3 is TGTGCCAGCAGCCCCGGGACAGGGTCTGGGGAGCAGTACTTC. It codes for CASSPGTGSGEQYF.

The chain employs TRBV10-3 and TRBJ1-2; the D is unclear. Trimming removed 7 bases from V and 8 bases from J, with 20 bases in between. CDR1 is ENHRY and CDR2 is SYGVKD in the germline V gene. The CDR3 sequence is 14 residues long. CDR3 DNA sequence: TGTGCCATCATTGATCACGAGGGTTTTTACGGCTACACCTTC. This codes for CAIIDHEGFYGYTF.

The chain employs TRBV19 and TRBJ1-1, with TRBD1 matching over 9 bases. Trimming at V came to 5 bases and at J to 5 bases, leaving 12 bases not matched to a gene. The length of the CDR3 is 16 residues. Germline lookup yields CDR1 LNHDA and CDR2 SQIVND (reference sequence). The CDR3 reads CASSPGTGTAGTEAFF. The CDR3 bases are TGTGCCAGTAGTCCCGGGACAGGGACGGCGGGGACTGAAGCTTTCTTT.

Here the CDR3 reads CASRNRGGSNQPQHF. CDR3 DNA sequence: TGTGCCAGCAGGAACAGGGGTGGGAGCAATCAGCCCCAGCATTTT. The chain uses TRBV2 and TRBJ1-5; TRBD1 matches 7 bases. Looked up from germline, CDR1 is SNHLY and CDR2 is FYNNEI. The CDR3 covers 15 residues. The J segment lost 1 base and the V segment lost 6 bases, leaving 6 bases of the junction unmatched.

This chain links TRBV5-1 with TRBJ2-2; D not certain. The V and J ends lost 6 bases and 3 bases respectively, with 12 bases between them. Germline CDR1 SGHRS, CDR2 YFSETQ. This CDR3 contains 14 residues. In DNA form, the CDR3 reads TGCGCCAGCAAGATGGGGTCTTACACCGGGGAGCTGTTTTTT. This codes for CASKMGSYTGELFF.

In this sample, this clone turned up once. The genes are TRBV5-1 and TRBJ1-2, with 11 bases matching TRBD1. Germline assignment: CDR1 SGHRS and CDR2 YFSETQ. The J segment lost 8 bases and the V segment lost 4 bases, leaving 7 bases of the junction unmatched. This CDR3 has 14 amino acids. CDR3 DNA: TGCGCCAGCAGCCCCGGGACAGGGGGTTCCGGCTACACCTTC. This gives the protein CASSPGTGGSGYTF.

In this sample, this clone turned up a few times. This rearrangement joins TRBV9 to TRBJ1-6; the match to TRBD1 covers 9 bases. The germline gives CDR1 SGDLS, CDR2 YYNGEE. V trimming: 4 bases; J trimming: 8 bases; junction bases outside the gene matches: 4. This CDR3 is 14 amino acids long. CDR3 DNA: TGTGCCAGCAGCCCGGGACAGGGATATTCACCCCTCCACTTT. Amino acids: CASSPGQGYSPLHF. Supplemented by reference TRBV9 and TRBJ1-6, the full variable domain reads DSGVTQTPKHLITATGQRVTLRCSPRSGDLSVYWYQQSLDQGLQFLIQYYNGEERAKGNILERFSAQQFPDLHSELNLSSLELGDSALYFCASSPGQGYSPLHFGNGTRLTVT.

The rearrangement uses TRBV7-2 and TRBJ1-4; D is unclear. Deletions cut 5 bases from V and 1 base from J, with 2 bases between. The germline gives CDR1 SGHTA, CDR2 FQGNSA. The CDR3 contains 12 residues. The CDR3 protein is CASSQTNEKLFF. The CDR3 region has the DNA TGTGCCAGCAGCCAAACTAATGAAAAACTGTTTTTT.

The chain couples TRBV9 to TRBJ2-6; 8 bases map to TRBD1. Germline loops: CDR1 SGDLS, CDR2 YYNGEE. The CDR3 sequence is 16 residues long. With V trimmed by 4 bases and J by 2 bases, 5 bases remained unmatched. CDR3 in amino acids: CASSQDRVAGANVLTF. CDR3 in DNA: TGTGCCAGCAGCCAGGACAGGGTGGCTGGGGCCAACGTCCTGACTTTC.

The gene calls are TRBV12-3 or TRBV12-4 and TRBJ1-6, with D unresolved. The CDR3 covers 13 residues. With 6 bases removed from V and 10 bases from J, the gap between germline ends came to 13 bases. CDR3 loop: CASSPQLGSPLHF. As DNA, the CDR3 is TGTGCCAGCAGCCCACAACTGGGGTCACCCCTCCACTTT.

The chain joins TRBV19 to TRBJ2-1; D is possibly TRBD1 (6 bases). V lost 8 bases and J 2 bases, leaving 13 bases between the germline ends. Germline V CDR1 and CDR2: LNHDA, SQIVND (reference sequence). This CDR3 has 14 residues. The CDR3 nucleotides read TGTGCCAGTGGGTGGGCAGGGGCCTACAATGAGCAGTTCTTC. It specifies CASGWAGAYNEQFF.

The chain is built from TRBV30 and TRBJ1-1, with TRBD1 matching 9 bases. The junction had 12 bases not matched to a gene; V was cut back by 4 bases and J by 6 bases. Germline lookup yields CDR1 GTSNPN and CDR2 SVGIG (reference sequence). This CDR3 has 15 residues. This CDR3 reads CAWTSLGQGRPEAFF. The CDR3 region has the DNA TGTGCCTGGACCTCACTCGGACAGGGGAGGCCTGAAGCTTTCTTT.

J is TRBJ1-4 and V is TRBV2; 8 bases match TRBD1. After removal of 8 bases from V and 8 bases from J, the junction contained 10 bases not matched to a gene. The CDR3 has 14 amino acids. The germline gives CDR1 SNHLY, CDR2 FYNNEI. This chain's CDR3 is CASGTPGGGEKLFF. DNA of the CDR3: TGTGCCAGCGGCACCCCAGGGGGCGGGGAAAAACTGTTTTTT.